This record concerns one TCR beta chain sequence. Its antigen is unknown. No quality values exist for individual bases; no much larger clone is one base distant. Participants in the prospective study were aged roughly 18 to 95 years, lived in 20 to 30 United States geographic areas, and enrolled through a virtual design. In the prospective study, participants were assigned to cohorts based on the clinical history participants reported in a screening survey and a study questionnaire. Exposed participants had been in contact, within 2 weeks of entering the study, with a person who had a PCR-confirmed or clinician-diagnosed case of COVID-19. Each participant in the prospective study had whole blood, serum and a nasopharyngeal or oropharyngeal swab collected by mobile phlebotomists. Over a roughly two-month period, participants in the prospective study had the option of providing additional blood draws and questionnaires. Before DNA extraction, blood samples from the prospective study were shipped at room temperature or frozen.

TCRbeta CDR3 regions were amplified from genomic DNA by means of the immunoSEQ Assay, a bias-controlled multiplex PCR. On the authors' methods: The number of nucleated cells in each sample was estimated from the amplification of reference gene primers within the assay. To quantify the absolute abundance of each unique TCRbeta CDR3 rearrangement, sequence reads were collapsed and filtered. For each sample, productive Simpson clonality was calculated as the square root of Simpson's diversity index over productive rearrangements. As stored in TCRdb, this immuneACCESS dataset retains in-frame rearrangements with V and J assigned. A fraction of the clones does not appear; measured against another copy, unresolved V genes explain less than half of the discrepancy, and the remainder lacks a known reason. Clone size and the V and J calls come from that table; the DNA yielded D and trimming. This sample lists 350,000 to 500,000 clones; around nine tenths were detected once. 1.4% of the sample rests with the top ten.

The data belong to a study of blood T cell repertoires in COVID-19 (dated by TCRdb to the early 2020s). About the full investigation: Samples covering the acute and convalescent phases of COVID-19 were provided by collaborators in the United States, Italy and Spain. Deeply sampled blood TCRbeta repertoires from subjects exposed to, actively infected with, or recovered from COVID-19 were included in the dataset. Samples were obtained from the ongoing ImmuneRACE study (first 160 participants) and from over 1,000 subjects provided by 6 global collaborators. The sample metadata nearly always contained a de-identified subject ID, COVID-19 status, age in years and sex. The repertoires were released in a freely available public database intended as a resource for research on the immune response to SARS-CoV-2. Where available, HLA class I and class II types were obtained from metadata supplied by the sample provider rather than from assay-based typing. The material from the prospective study consisted of cDNA or gDNA derived from T cells, B-cell-depleted T cells, or PBMCs. General findings and caveats noted by the study authors: The amount of clinical and demographic metadata varied by source and participant and was provided uncurated.

The TCR was taken from a woman aged 18 to 35 who had been exposed to COVID-19. Sequencing was performed on PBMCs or T cells enriched from blood (not recorded which).

Here the CDR3 is given as CASSEVPGEGQPQHF. The sequenced DNA is TGTGCCAGCAGTGAGGTCCCGGGAGAAGGCCAGCCCCAGCATTTT. The sequence is built from TRBV6-1 and TRBJ1-5, with the D gene not confidently named. Taken from the germline V gene, the CDR1 and CDR2 loops are MNHNS and SASEGT. V drops 3 bases and J drops 7 bases, leaving 16 bases in between. Including the terminal cysteine and phenylalanine, the CDR3 comprises 15 residues. Just CDR3 DNA is preserved here, 45 bases in frame from base 1.